This T cell receptor (beta chain) was captured in a study of shared T cell receptors in the human thymus. Libraries were prepared by immunoSEQ multiplex PCR; TCRdb keeps only in-frame clonotypes and omits some of them. The sample lists roughly 550,000 clones, around 78% occurring once. CDR1 is MNHEY and CDR2 is SMNVEV in the germline V gene (reference sequence). CDR3 size: 16 residues. Trimming pared 2 bases from V and 6 bases from J, leaving 20 bases between. The same data also contributed to another study, on human thymus T cells. From that second work: Resections removed during corrective heart surgery provided the thymus tissue used. Among thymic and blood repertoires, usage of V and J genes appeared biased. Related work found strong thymic repertoire overlap between unrelated individuals.

The sample consisted of thymocytes. The chain couples TRBV27 to TRBJ2-7; TRBD1 might be the D (7 bases). The TCR was taken from a boy under two years old with a congenital heart defect. This CDR3 is CASSLQGGRVVPEQYF. Here the CDR3 DNA reads TGTGCCAGCAGTTTACAGGGGGGCAGGGTCGTCCCCGAGCAGTACTTC.